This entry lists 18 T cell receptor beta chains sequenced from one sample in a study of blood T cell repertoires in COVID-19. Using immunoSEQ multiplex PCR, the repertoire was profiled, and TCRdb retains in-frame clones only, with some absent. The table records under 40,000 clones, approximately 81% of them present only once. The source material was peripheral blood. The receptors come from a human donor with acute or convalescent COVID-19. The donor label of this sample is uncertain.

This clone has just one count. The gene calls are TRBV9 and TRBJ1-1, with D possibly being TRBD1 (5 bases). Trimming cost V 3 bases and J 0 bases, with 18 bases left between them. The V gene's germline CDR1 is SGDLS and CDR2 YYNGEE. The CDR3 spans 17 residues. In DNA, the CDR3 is TGTGCCAGCAGCGCTCTTATTGGTGGGGCCCTGAACACTGAAGCTTTCTTT. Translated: CASSALIGGALNTEAFF.

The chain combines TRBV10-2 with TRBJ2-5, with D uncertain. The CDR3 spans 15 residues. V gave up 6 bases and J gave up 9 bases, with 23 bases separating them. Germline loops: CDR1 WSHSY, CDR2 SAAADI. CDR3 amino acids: CASRYTDTGTRPQYF. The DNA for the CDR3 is TGCGCCAGCAGATACACAGATACCGGCACCAGGCCCCAGTACTTC.

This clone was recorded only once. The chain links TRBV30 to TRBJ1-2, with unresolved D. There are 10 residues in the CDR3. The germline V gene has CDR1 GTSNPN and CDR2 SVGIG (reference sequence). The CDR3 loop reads CACNIVGYTF. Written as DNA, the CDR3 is TGTGCGTGCAACATCGTTGGCTACACCTTC.

The CDR3 here is CASSRGPGLAVRDEQFF. Here the CDR3 DNA reads TGTGCCAGCAGCCGAGGCCCGGGACTAGCAGTGCGGGATGAGCAGTTCTTC. The V call is TRBV7-9, the J call TRBJ2-1; 9 bases align to TRBD2. Germline lookup yields CDR1 SEHNR and CDR2 FQNEAQ (reference sequence). This CDR3 comprises 17 residues. The V gene end was trimmed by 5 bases and the J gene end by 8 bases; junction bases not matched to a gene: 16.

The CDR3 here is CASSLGTVHYEQYF. CDR3 DNA sequence: TGTGCCAGCAGCTTGGGGACTGTTCACTACGAGCAGTACTTC. The V call is TRBV5-6, the J call TRBJ2-7; D is possibly TRBD2 (5 bases). The germline V gene encodes CDR1 SGHDT and CDR2 YYEEEE. CDR3 length equals 14 residues. The V and J ends lost 0 bases and 3 bases respectively, with 10 bases between them.

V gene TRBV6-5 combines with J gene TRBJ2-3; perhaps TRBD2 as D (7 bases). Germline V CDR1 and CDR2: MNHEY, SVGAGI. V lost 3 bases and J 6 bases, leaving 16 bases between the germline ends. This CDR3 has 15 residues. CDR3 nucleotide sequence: TGTGCCAGCAGTTATGGGGGGGGGCCAAGGGATACGCAGTATTTT. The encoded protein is CASSYGGGPRDTQYF.

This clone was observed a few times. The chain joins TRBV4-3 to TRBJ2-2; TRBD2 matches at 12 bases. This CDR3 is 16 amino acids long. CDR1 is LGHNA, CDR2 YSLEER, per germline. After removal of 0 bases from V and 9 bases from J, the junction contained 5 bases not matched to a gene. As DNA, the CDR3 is TGCGCCAGCAGCCAAGAAACTAGCGGGGGGATTCGGGAGCTGTTTTTT. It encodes CASSQETSGGIRELFF.

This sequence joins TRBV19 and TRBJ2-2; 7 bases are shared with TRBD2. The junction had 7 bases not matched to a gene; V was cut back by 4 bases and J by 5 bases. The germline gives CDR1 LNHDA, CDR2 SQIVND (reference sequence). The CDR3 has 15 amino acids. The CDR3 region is CASSNLADWTGELFF. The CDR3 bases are TGTGCCAGTAGTAACCTAGCGGACTGGACCGGGGAGCTGTTTTTT.

This CDR3 reads CASMQGAFDEQFF. CDR3 in DNA: TGTGCCAGCATGCAGGGGGCTTTCGATGAGCAGTTCTTC. The chain couples TRBV2 to TRBJ2-1, with 8 bases identical to TRBD1. The trim removed 7 bases at V and 8 bases at J, leaving 7 bases unmatched. The CDR3 sequence is 13 residues long. Germline V gene data show CDR1 as SNHLY and CDR2 as FYNNEI.

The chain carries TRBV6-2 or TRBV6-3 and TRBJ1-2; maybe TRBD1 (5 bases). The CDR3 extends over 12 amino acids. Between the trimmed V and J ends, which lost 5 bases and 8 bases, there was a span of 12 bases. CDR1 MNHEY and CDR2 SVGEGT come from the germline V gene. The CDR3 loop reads CASSHGAWGYTF. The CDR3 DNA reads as TGTGCCAGCAGTCATGGGGCTTGGGGCTACACCTTC.

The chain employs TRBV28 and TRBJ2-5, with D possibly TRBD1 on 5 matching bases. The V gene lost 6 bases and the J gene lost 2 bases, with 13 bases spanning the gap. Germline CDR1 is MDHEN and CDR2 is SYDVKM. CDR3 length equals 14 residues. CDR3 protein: CASRRQTVQETQYF. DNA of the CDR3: TGTGCCAGCAGGCGGCAGACAGTACAAGAGACCCAGTACTTC.

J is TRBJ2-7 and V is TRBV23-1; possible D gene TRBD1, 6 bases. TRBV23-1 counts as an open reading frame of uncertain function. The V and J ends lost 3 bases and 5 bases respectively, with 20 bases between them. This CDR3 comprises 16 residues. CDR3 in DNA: TGCGCCAGCAGTCACGACCCCGAACAGGGTAGCGACGAGCAGTACTTC. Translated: CASSHDPEQGSDEQYF.

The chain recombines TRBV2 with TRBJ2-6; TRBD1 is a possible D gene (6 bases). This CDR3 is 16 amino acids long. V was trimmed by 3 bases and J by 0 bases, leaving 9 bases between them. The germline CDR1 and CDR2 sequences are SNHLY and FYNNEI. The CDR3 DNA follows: TGTGCCAGCAGTGACAGGACAGCCTCTGGGGCCAACGTCCTGACTTTC. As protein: CASSDRTASGANVLTF.

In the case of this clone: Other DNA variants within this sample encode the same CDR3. CDR3 in DNA: TGTGCCAGCAGCCCCTTGCCGGGGGGGAGCTACGAGCAGTACTTC. Translation: CASSPLPGGSYEQYF. J is TRBJ2-7 and V is TRBV3-1 (or the pseudogene TRBV3-2); 8 nucleotides line up with TRBD2. Germline values: CDR1 LGHDT, CDR2 YNNKEL (reference sequence). J was trimmed by 3 bases and V by 4 bases; bases with no gene match: 8. This CDR3 region has 15 residues.

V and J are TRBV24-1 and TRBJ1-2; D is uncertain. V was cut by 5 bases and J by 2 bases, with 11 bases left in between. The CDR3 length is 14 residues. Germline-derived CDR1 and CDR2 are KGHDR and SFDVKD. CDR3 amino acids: CATSGAGRNYGYTF. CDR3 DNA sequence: TGTGCCACCAGTGGGGCGGGTCGCAACTATGGCTACACCTTC.

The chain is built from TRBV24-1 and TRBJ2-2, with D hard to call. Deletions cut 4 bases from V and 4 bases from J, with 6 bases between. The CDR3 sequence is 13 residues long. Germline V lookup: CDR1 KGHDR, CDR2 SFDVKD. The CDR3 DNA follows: TGTGCCACCAGTGACCCATCCACCGGGGAGCTGTTTTTT. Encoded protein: CATSDPSTGELFF.

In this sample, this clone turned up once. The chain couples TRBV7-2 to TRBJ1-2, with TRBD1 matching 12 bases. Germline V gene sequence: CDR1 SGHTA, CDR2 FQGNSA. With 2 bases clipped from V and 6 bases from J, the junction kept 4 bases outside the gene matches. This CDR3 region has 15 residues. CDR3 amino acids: CASSLLGTGGDGYTF. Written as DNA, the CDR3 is TGTGCCAGCAGCTTATTAGGGACAGGGGGCGATGGCTACACCTTC.

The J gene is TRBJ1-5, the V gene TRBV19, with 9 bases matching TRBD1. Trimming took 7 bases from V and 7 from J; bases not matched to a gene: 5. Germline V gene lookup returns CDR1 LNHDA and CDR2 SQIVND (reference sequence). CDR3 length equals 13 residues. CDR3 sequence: CASKGQGRQPQHF. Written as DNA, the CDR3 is TGTGCCAGTAAGGGACAGGGACGGCAGCCCCAGCATTTT.